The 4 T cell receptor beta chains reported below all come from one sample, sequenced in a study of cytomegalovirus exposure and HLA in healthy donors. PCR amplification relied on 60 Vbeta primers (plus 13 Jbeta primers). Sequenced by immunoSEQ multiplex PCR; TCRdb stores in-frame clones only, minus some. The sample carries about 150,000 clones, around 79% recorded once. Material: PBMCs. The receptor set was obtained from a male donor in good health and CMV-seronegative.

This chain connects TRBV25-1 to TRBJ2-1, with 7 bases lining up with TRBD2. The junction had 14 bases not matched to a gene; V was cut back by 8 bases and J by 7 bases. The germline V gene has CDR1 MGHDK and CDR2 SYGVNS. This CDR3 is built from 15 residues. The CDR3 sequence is CASSNIAGGRNEQFF. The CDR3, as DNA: TGTGCCAGCTCGAATATAGCGGGTGGGCGTAATGAGCAGTTCTTC. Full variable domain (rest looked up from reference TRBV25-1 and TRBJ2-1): EADIYQTPRYLVIGTGKKITLECSQTMGHDKMYWYQQDPGMELHLIHYSYGVNSTEKGDLSSESTVSRIRTEHFPLTLESARPSHTSQYLCASSNIAGGRNEQFFGPGTRLTVL.

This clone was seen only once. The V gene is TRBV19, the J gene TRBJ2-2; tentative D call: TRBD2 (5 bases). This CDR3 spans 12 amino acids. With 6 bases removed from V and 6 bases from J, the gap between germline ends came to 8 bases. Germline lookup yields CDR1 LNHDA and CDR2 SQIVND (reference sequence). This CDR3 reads CASRGGAGELFF. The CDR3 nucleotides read TGTGCCAGTAGAGGAGGCGCCGGGGAGCTGTTTTTT.

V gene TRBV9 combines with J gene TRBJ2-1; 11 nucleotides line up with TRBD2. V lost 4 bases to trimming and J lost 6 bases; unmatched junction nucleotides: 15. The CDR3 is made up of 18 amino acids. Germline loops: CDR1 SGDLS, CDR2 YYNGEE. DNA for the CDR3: TGTGCCAGCAGCACCCAAACGGTTAGCGGGAGGGGGATCAATGAGCAGTTCTTC. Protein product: CASSTQTVSGRGINEQFF.

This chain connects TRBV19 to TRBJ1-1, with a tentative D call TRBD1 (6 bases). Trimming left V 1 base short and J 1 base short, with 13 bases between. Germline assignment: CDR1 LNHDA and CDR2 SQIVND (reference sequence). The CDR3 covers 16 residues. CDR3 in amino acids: CASSIGTVTTNTEAFF. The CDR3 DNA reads TGTGCCAGTAGTATAGGGACAGTGACGACGAACACTGAAGCTTTCTTT.